The 18 T cell receptor beta chains below come from one sample, sequenced in a study of blood T cell repertoires in COVID-19. Here immunoSEQ multiplex PCR was the method, and the copy in TCRdb shows in-frame clones only, minus some. Of 250,000 to 350,000 clones listed, approximately 86% are singletons. Material: peripheral blood. The receptors were gathered from a woman in her forties or fifties who had recovered from COVID-19.

V and J are TRBV7-9 and TRBJ2-1, with TRBD2 matching over 9 bases. The germline gives CDR1 SEHNR, CDR2 FQNEAQ (reference sequence). This CDR3 comprises 16 residues. With 6 bases clipped from V and 4 bases from J, the junction kept 10 bases outside the gene matches. The CDR3 region is CASSSPGLAFYNEQFF. The DNA for the CDR3 is TGTGCCAGCAGTTCACCGGGACTAGCATTTTACAATGAGCAGTTCTTC.

This chain connects TRBV18 to TRBJ2-7; D is possibly TRBD2 (5 bases). Germline V gene data show CDR1 as KGHSH and CDR2 as LQKENI. Trimming stripped 2 bases from V and 4 bases from J, with 12 bases between. The CDR3 is made up of 14 amino acids. CDR3 coding DNA: TGTGCCAGCTCACCAGCCGGGGTCGGATACGAGCAGTACTTC. The encoded protein is CASSPAGVGYEQYF.

The rearrangement uses TRBV6-5 and TRBJ1-2; 7 positions agree with TRBD1. The CDR3 contains 12 residues. V shed 5 bases, J shed 6 bases, and the junction held 3 bases outside the gene matches. Per germline, CDR1 MNHEY and CDR2 SVGAGI. CDR3 loop: CASSTTGHGYTF. The CDR3 DNA reads as TGTGCCAGCAGTACGACAGGGCATGGCTACACCTTC.

J is TRBJ2-7 and V is TRBV18, with D possibly being TRBD2 (5 bases). V shed 0 bases and J shed 3 bases, with 6 bases lying between them. CDR3 length: 13 residues. Germline assignment: CDR1 KGHSH and CDR2 LQKENI. In DNA, the CDR3 is TGTGCCAGCTCACCACCAGGGAGCTACGAGCAGTACTTC. This codes for CASSPPGSYEQYF.

The V call is TRBV19, the J call TRBJ1-6, with 9 bases lining up with TRBD1. Looked up from germline, CDR1 is LNHDA and CDR2 is SQIVND (reference sequence). The CDR3 runs to 14 residues. V lost 7 bases and J lost 9; bases outside the gene matches: 7. Written as DNA, the CDR3 is TGTGCCAGTACCAGGGACAGGGAAGGTTCACCCCTCCACTTT. Its protein product is CASTRDREGSPLHF.

The CDR3 bases are TGTGCCAGAAGTCACCCGGGGGGGGCTGCAATGAACACTGAAGCTTTCTTT. Its protein is CARSHPGGAAMNTEAFF. The chain is built from TRBV5-3 and TRBJ1-1; possibly TRBD1 for D (6 bases). TRBV5-3 is an ORF, and what it does is uncertain. The CDR3 sequence is 17 residues long. V lost 5 bases and J 0 bases, leaving 20 bases between the germline ends.

The chain combines TRBV5-5 with TRBJ1-5; 11 positions agree with TRBD1. Germline loops: CDR1 SGHKS, CDR2 YYEKEE (reference sequence). CDR3 length: 16 amino acids. The V and J ends lost 2 bases and 3 bases, in that order; junction bases with no gene match: 4. CDR3 residues: CASSFGTGGYNQPQHF. The CDR3 coding sequence is TGTGCCAGCAGCTTCGGGACAGGGGGATACAATCAGCCCCAGCATTTT.

J is TRBJ2-1 and V is TRBV7-3; the match to TRBD2 covers 14 bases. The CDR3 contains 16 residues. Germline CDR1 is SGHTA and CDR2 is FQGTGA. The V gene end was trimmed by 4 bases and the J gene end by 9 bases; junction bases not matched to a gene: 8. The CDR3 nucleotides read TGTGCCAGCAGCTGGGGACTAGCGGGGGTGGAGGGTGAGCAGTTCTTC. It translates to CASSWGLAGVEGEQFF. Based on the CDR3 plus reference TRBV7-3 and TRBJ2-1, the full variable domain is GAGVSQTPSNKVTEKGKYVELRCDPISGHTALYWYRQSLGQGPEFLIYFQGTGAADDSGLPNDRFFAVRPEGSVSTLKIQRTERGDSAVYLCASSWGLAGVEGEQFFGPGTRLTVL.

The rearrangement joins TRBV4-3 to TRBJ2-2; D not certain. Germline assignment: CDR1 LGHNA and CDR2 YSLEER. The V end was cut by 0 bases, the J end by 7 bases, with 12 bases between. The length of the CDR3 is 15 residues. Written as DNA, the CDR3 is TGCGCCAGCAGCCAAGACCCCAGCGCGAACGGGGAGCTGTTTTTT. Its protein is CASSQDPSANGELFF.

This sequence joins TRBV7-9 and TRBJ2-7, with TRBD1 matching over 7 bases. Germline CDR1 is SEHNR and CDR2 is FQNEAQ (reference sequence). The trim removed 1 base at V and 3 bases at J, leaving 9 bases unmatched. This CDR3 has 16 amino acids. CDR3 in amino acids: CASSLVVSQGDYEQYF. CDR3 coding DNA: TGTGCCAGCAGCTTAGTAGTCTCGCAGGGGGACTACGAGCAGTACTTC.

This chain joins TRBV5-1 and TRBJ2-5; a possible D gene is TRBD2 (5 bases). V was trimmed by 2 bases and J by 5 bases, leaving 13 bases between them. The CDR3 sequence is 14 residues long. Germline lookup yields CDR1 SGHRS and CDR2 YFSETQ. Here the CDR3 reads CASSFLALGETQYF. The DNA for the CDR3 is TGCGCCAGCAGCTTTCTAGCCCTCGGGGAGACCCAGTACTTC.

The chain links TRBV2 to TRBJ1-6; no clear D. V dropped 10 bases and J dropped 12 bases, with 19 bases sitting between them. Germline V gives CDR1 SNHLY, CDR2 FYNNEI. This CDR3 is built from 13 residues. The CDR3 reads CAITPFRAGPLHF. Here the CDR3 DNA reads TGTGCCATCACCCCCTTTCGGGCGGGACCCCTCCACTTT.

The chain employs TRBV2 and TRBJ2-5; D gene uncertain. The CDR3 is made up of 13 amino acids. Trimming removed 7 bases at V and 2 bases at J, with 11 bases between. Germline assignment: CDR1 SNHLY and CDR2 FYNNEI. CDR3 coding DNA: TGTGCCAGCATGGAGTTCTCGCAAGAGACCCAGTACTTC. It is translated as CASMEFSQETQYF.

This clone was detected only once. This sequence joins TRBV3-1 (or the pseudogene TRBV3-2) and TRBJ1-1; 8 nucleotides align to TRBD1. The CDR3 consists of 16 residues. Germline V lookup: CDR1 LGHDT, CDR2 YNNKEL (reference sequence). With V trimmed by 1 base and J by 5 bases, 9 bases remained unmatched. CDR3 loop: CASSQVPGQGPTEAFF. For the CDR3, the DNA is TGTGCCAGCAGCCAAGTGCCCGGACAGGGTCCAACTGAAGCTTTCTTT.

The chain is built from TRBV24-1 and TRBJ2-2; 8 bases are a match to TRBD1. This CDR3 is 16 amino acids long. Per germline, CDR1 KGHDR and CDR2 SFDVKD. Trimming cost V 1 base and J 10 bases; bases outside gene matches: 10. The CDR3 region is CATSDFDRGDGAELFF. CDR3 nucleotides: TGTGCCACCAGTGATTTTGACAGGGGTGATGGCGCGGAGCTGTTTTTT.

This clone occurred a few times. The rearrangement links TRBV12-5 to TRBJ1-1; TRBD1 might be the D (5 bases). CDR1 and CDR2 (germline): LGHNT, FRNRAP. V lost 5 bases to trimming and J lost 0 bases, with 10 bases between them. The CDR3 is made up of 14 amino acids. CDR3 sequence (DNA): TGTGCTAGTGGTCTCGACAGTTTGAACACTGAAGCTTTCTTT. It specifies CASGLDSLNTEAFF.

The chain employs TRBV6-2 or TRBV6-3 and TRBJ1-2, with D possibly being TRBD1 (6 bases). The length of the CDR3 is 14 residues. The germline V gene has CDR1 MNHEY and CDR2 SVGEGT. V was cut by 4 bases and J by 2 bases, with 11 bases left in between. The CDR3 here is CASSLSGANYGYTF. DNA of the CDR3: TGTGCCAGCAGTTTATCAGGGGCAAACTATGGCTACACCTTC.

V gene TRBV28 combines with J gene TRBJ2-7, with TRBD1 matching 9 bases. Germline CDR1 is MDHEN and CDR2 is SYDVKM. With 7 bases clipped from V and 3 bases from J, the junction kept 7 bases outside the gene matches. This CDR3 spans 14 amino acids. CDR3 bases: TGTGCCAGCACCGGGGACAGGGCACGCTACGAGCAGTACTTC. Translation: CASTGDRARYEQYF.